The 21 T cell receptor beta chains listed next were all sequenced from one sample in a study of blood T cell repertoires in COVID-19. The assay was immunoSEQ multiplex PCR, and TCRdb's table has in-frame clones only and misses some. The data show some 200,000 clones, with 84% seen just once and 1.4% held by the top ten. Sequencing was performed on peripheral blood. Every receptor here comes from a woman in her 40s who had recovered from COVID-19.

A remark on this clone: At one end, the junction sequence differs from germline, possibly due to a read error. The chain couples TRBV18 to TRBJ2-7; no clear D gene. The CDR3 runs 14 residues. CDR1 KGHSH and CDR2 LQKENI come from the germline V gene. Here the CDR3 DNA reads TGTGCCAGCTCCCCACCGGGCCTTTCCTACGAGCAGTACTTC. Translating it yields CASSPPGLSYEQYF.

V is TRBV28 and J is TRBJ2-7, with 10 positions matching TRBD1. V shed 5 bases, J shed 6 bases, and the junction held 10 bases outside the gene matches. Germline assignment: CDR1 MDHEN and CDR2 SYDVKM. The CDR3 is made up of 15 amino acids. The CDR3 is CASSGPGTGVREQYF. CDR3 DNA sequence: TGTGCCAGCAGTGGCCCAGGGACAGGGGTGCGCGAGCAGTACTTC.

The table lists this clone with a few counts. This chain joins TRBV7-8 and TRBJ1-3; D unresolved. This CDR3 region has 18 residues. The V gene lost 2 bases and the J gene lost 1 base, with 18 bases spanning the gap. Germline V lookup: CDR1 SGHVS, CDR2 FQNEAQ. CDR3 nucleotide sequence: TGTGCCAGCAGCTTACTTGTCGCAGGTTTCGATTCTGGAAACACCATATATTTT. Residues: CASSLLVAGFDSGNTIYF.

V gene TRBV19 combines with J gene TRBJ1-1; D is perhaps TRBD1 (5 bases). V gave up 3 bases and J gave up 6 bases, with 11 bases separating them. Per germline, CDR1 LNHDA and CDR2 SQIVND (reference sequence). The CDR3 contains 13 residues. For the CDR3, the DNA is TGTGCCAGTAGTATGCCCGGGGGTTCTGAAGCTTTCTTT. Its protein is CASSMPGGSEAFF.

The chain joins TRBV5-1 to TRBJ1-4; 9 positions agree with TRBD1. Germline values: CDR1 SGHRS, CDR2 YFSETQ. Trimming cost V 3 bases and J 8 bases; bases outside gene matches: 8. This CDR3 comprises 15 residues. The CDR3 region has the DNA TGCGCCAGCAGCTCGGACCGACAGGGGGGCGAAAAACTGTTTTTT. Its protein is CASSSDRQGGEKLFF.

This clone was detected a few times. This sequence joins TRBV7-9 and TRBJ1-1, with TRBD1 matching over 9 bases. The CDR3 covers 14 residues. Germline CDR1 and CDR2: SEHNR and FQNEAQ (reference sequence). Trimming at V came to 5 bases and at J to 4 bases, leaving 5 bases not matched to a gene. In DNA form, the CDR3 reads TGTGCCAGCAGCAAACAGGGGGCGGTCACTGAAGCTTTCTTT. Translating it yields CASSKQGAVTEAFF.

The chain employs TRBV5-1 and TRBJ2-3, with 10 nucleotides matching TRBD2. CDR3 length: 14 amino acids. In germline, CDR1 is SGHRS, CDR2 YFSETQ. V shed 4 bases and J 5 bases; nucleotides not matched to a gene: 4. CDR3 protein: CASSPRTSGDTQYF. CDR3 in DNA: TGCGCCAGCAGCCCGAGGACTAGCGGAGATACGCAGTATTTT.

CDR3 loop: CATSNAVPYNEQFF. The CDR3 DNA reads as TGTGCCACCAGCAATGCGGTCCCCTACAATGAGCAGTTCTTC. The chain combines TRBV15 with TRBJ2-1, with D uncertain. Deletions cut 4 bases from V and 2 bases from J, with 9 bases between. The germline V gene has CDR1 LNHNV and CDR2 YYDKDF (reference sequence). The CDR3 sequence is 14 residues long. The variable domain in full, with the rest retrieved from reference TRBV15 and TRBJ2-1, is DAMVIQNPRYQVTQFGKPVTLSCSQTLNHNVMYWYQQKSSQAPKLLFHYYDKDFNNEADTPDNFQSRRPNTSFCFLDIRSPGLGDTAMYLCATSNAVPYNEQFFGPGTRLTVL.

The chain joins TRBV4-3 to TRBJ1-2; TRBD1 matches 7 bases. Germline values: CDR1 LGHNA, CDR2 YSLEER. Trimming cost V 1 base and J 0 bases; bases outside gene matches: 8. The CDR3 runs to 17 residues. Written as DNA, the CDR3 is TGCGCCAGCAGCCAAGGGACCGGGACAGCTACTAACTATGGCTACACCTTC. This sequence encodes CASSQGTGTATNYGYTF.

J is TRBJ2-5 and V is TRBV5-1; TRBD1 aligns across 9 bases. The V and J ends lost 4 bases and 4 bases, in that order; junction bases with no gene match: 5. CDR3 size: 14 residues. Germline V CDR1 and CDR2: SGHRS, YFSETQ. The CDR3 DNA reads as TGCGCCAGCAGCCCACAGGGGGCGAGAGAGACCCAGTACTTC. Amino acid sequence: CASSPQGARETQYF.

This chain joins TRBV5-6 and TRBJ1-1, with D possibly TRBD1 on 5 matching bases. The CDR3 consists of 14 residues. Per the germline V gene, CDR1 is SGHDT and CDR2 is YYEEEE. V was clipped by 4 bases and J by 0 bases, with 10 bases between them. The CDR3 reads CASSPGTLNTEAFF. CDR3 nucleotide sequence: TGTGCCAGCAGCCCCGGGACTTTGAACACTGAAGCTTTCTTT.

The J gene is TRBJ1-2, the V gene TRBV5-4, with D maybe TRBD1 (5 bases). Germline assignment: CDR1 SGHNT and CDR2 YYREEE (reference sequence). The CDR3 spans 16 residues. V was pared by 3 bases and J by 3 bases, with 18 bases between. CDR3 bases: TGTGCCAGCAGCTCTTCAACGGAAATCAGGGACTATGGCTACACCTTC. Translating gives CASSSSTEIRDYGYTF.

This chain joins TRBV19 and TRBJ2-7; 8 bases are a match to TRBD2. Trimming took 4 bases from V and 7 from J; bases not matched to a gene: 12. The CDR3 is 15 residues long. Per germline, CDR1 LNHDA and CDR2 SQIVND (reference sequence). The CDR3 loop reads CASSTQAGVMGEQYF. CDR3 in DNA: TGTGCCAGTAGTACTCAAGCGGGGGTAATGGGTGAGCAGTACTTC.

V is TRBV30 and J is TRBJ1-2, with TRBD1 matching 12 bases. Trimming at V came to 2 bases and at J to 1 base, leaving 8 bases not matched to a gene. The CDR3 is 17 residues long. The germline V gene has CDR1 GTSNPN and CDR2 SVGIG (reference sequence). The CDR3, as DNA: TGTGCCTGGAGTCTCTGGGACAGGGGGCTCTTTAACTATGGCTACACCTTC. Amino acid sequence: CAWSLWDRGLFNYGYTF.

This clone came up a few times. Compared with germline, one end of the junction differs, possibly owing to a read error. The J gene is TRBJ1-1, the V gene TRBV11-2; 7 nucleotides align to TRBD1. Germline CDR1 is SGHAT and CDR2 is FQNNGV. There are 18 residues in the CDR3. CDR3 DNA sequence: TGTGCCAGCAGATTAGGGGCCAGGGGGTATCGTGGTATATCTGAAGCTTTCTTT. This sequence encodes CASRLGARGYRGISEAFF.

V and J are TRBV2 and TRBJ2-7; possibly TRBD2 for D (6 bases). V was trimmed by 6 bases and J by 7 bases, leaving 10 bases between them. This CDR3 region has 11 residues. Germline CDR1 SNHLY, CDR2 FYNNEI. CDR3 loop: CASRSEGEQYF. The DNA of the CDR3 is TGTGCCAGCAGGTCGGAGGGGGAGCAGTACTTC.

This clone was counted a single time. V and J are TRBV2 and TRBJ2-5; 7 positions match TRBD2. Unmatched junction bases numbered 2, after V lost 5 bases and J lost 2 bases. CDR1 and CDR2 (germline): SNHLY, FYNNEI. The CDR3 runs to 13 residues. The CDR3 region is CASSLGGQETQYF. The CDR3 DNA follows: TGTGCCAGCAGTTTGGGGGGGCAAGAGACCCAGTACTTC.

J is TRBJ1-2 and V is TRBV18; D unclear. Trimming shortened V by 1 base and J by 4 bases, and 10 bases separated the two germline ends. Germline V gene data show CDR1 as KGHSH and CDR2 as LQKENI. The CDR3 has 14 amino acids. The CDR3 loop is CASSPRAESYGYTF. For the CDR3, the DNA is TGTGCCAGCTCACCACGGGCAGAGAGCTATGGCTACACCTTC.

This chain uses TRBV3-1 (or the pseudogene TRBV3-2) with TRBJ1-2; perhaps TRBD1 as D (5 bases). The CDR3 covers 14 residues. Germline values: CDR1 LGHDT, CDR2 YNNKEL (reference sequence). V was trimmed by 1 base and J by 8 bases, leaving 14 bases between them. CDR3 sequence: CASSQVDLRGGYTF. The CDR3 DNA sequence: TGTGCCAGCAGCCAAGTTGATTTAAGGGGCGGCTACACCTTC.

The rearrangement uses TRBV10-3 and TRBJ1-2; TRBD1 aligns across 7 bases. The V gene end was trimmed by 6 bases and the J gene end by 9 bases; junction bases not matched to a gene: 13. The CDR3 runs to 14 residues. CDR1 and CDR2 from the germline V gene are ENHRY and SYGVKD. The CDR3 reads CAIRGGRDSPRYTF. CDR3 DNA sequence: TGTGCCATCAGGGGGGGCCGGGACAGTCCTCGCTACACCTTC.

This clone has a handful of counts. The genes are TRBV13 and TRBJ2-7; D unresolved. Trimming removed 0 bases from V and 0 bases from J, with 6 bases in between. This CDR3 region has 14 residues. Germline V gives CDR1 PRHDT, CDR2 FYEKMQ (reference sequence). The CDR3 protein is CASSLGRSSYEQYF. For the CDR3, the DNA is TGTGCCAGCAGCTTAGGACGGAGCTCCTACGAGCAGTACTTC.